The 26 T cell receptor beta chains presented below share a single source sample, sequenced in a study of CD8 T cells in Susac syndrome. The authors reverse transcribed roughly 0.5 to 1 ug RNA with random hexamers. One entry per CDR3 protein, called by TCRdb with MiXCR from the immunoSEQ multiplex PCR reads. The table records about 76,000 distinct CDR3 sequences, 90% to 95% of them present only once. The sample consisted of CD8+ T cells from PBMCs. The source of these receptors is a human donor with Susac syndrome.

This rearrangement joins TRBV30 to TRBJ2-7; the D gene is possibly TRBD1 (5 bases). Germline V lookup: CDR1 GTSNPN, CDR2 SVGIG (reference sequence). This CDR3 region has 17 residues. V was shortened by 0 bases and J by 1 base, with 19 bases between the two germline ends. The CDR3 sequence is CAWSVPFGRTGSYEQYF. The CDR3 nucleotides are TGTGCCTGGAGTGTACCGTTTGGGCGTACAGGATCCTACGAGCAGTACTTC.

This chain links TRBV3-1 with TRBJ2-7, with 9 bases fitting TRBD2. Trimming at V came to 1 base and at J to 3 bases, leaving 1 base not matched to a gene. The CDR3 totals 14 residues. CDR1 LGHDT and CDR2 YNNKEL come from the germline V gene (reference sequence). The CDR3 protein is CASSQASGNYEQYF. The CDR3 DNA reads TGTGCCAGCAGCCAAGCTAGCGGGAACTACGAGCAGTACTTC.

This chain connects TRBV20-1 to TRBJ2-7; 8 positions agree with TRBD1. The CDR3 has 14 amino acids. Germline assignment: CDR1 DFQATT and CDR2 SNEGSKA (reference sequence). With V trimmed by 5 bases and J by 7 bases, 13 bases remained unmatched. The CDR3 DNA reads as TGCAGTGCTCCCCTCGGACAGGGAAGGGATGAGCAGTACTTC. This codes for CSAPLGQGRDEQYF.

V is TRBV28 and J is TRBJ2-1; D gene unclear. The CDR3 has 15 residues. Looked up from germline, CDR1 is MDHEN and CDR2 is SYDVKM. The V end was cut by 2 bases, the J end by 1 base, with 9 bases between. The CDR3 sequence: CASSLKGVSYNEQFF. The CDR3, as DNA: TGTGCCAGCAGTTTAAAGGGCGTATCCTACAATGAGCAGTTCTTC.

The chain is built from TRBV5-4 and TRBJ2-3; TRBD1 might be the D (5 bases). V lost 5 bases, J lost 3 bases, and 16 bases lay in between. CDR3 length: 15 amino acids. Germline V gene sequence: CDR1 SGHNT, CDR2 YYREEE (reference sequence). The CDR3 spells CASRRPQGETDTQYF. The CDR3 region has the DNA TGTGCCAGCAGACGCCCGCAGGGTGAGACAGATACGCAGTATTTT.

The chain combines TRBV7-9 with TRBJ1-1; 9 positions agree with TRBD1. The CDR3 is made up of 14 amino acids. V lost 4 bases, J lost 6 bases, and 6 bases stayed unmatched. Per the germline V gene, CDR1 is SEHNR and CDR2 is FQNEAQ (reference sequence). CDR3 DNA sequence: TGTGCCAGCAGCTCTCGGGGACAGGGACCTGAAGCTTTCTTT. As protein: CASSSRGQGPEAFF.

CDR3 residues: CASSEQGAGYGYTF. The DNA of the CDR3 is TGTGCCAGCAGTGAACAGGGGGCGGGATATGGCTACACCTTC. The chain has TRBV28 and TRBJ1-2, with 9 bases fitting TRBD1. The CDR3 length is 14 residues. After removal of 5 bases from V and 5 bases from J, the junction contained 6 bases not matched to a gene. Per the germline V gene, CDR1 is MDHEN and CDR2 is SYDVKM.

The V call is TRBV20-1, the J call TRBJ2-7; 11 bases are a match to TRBD2. Germline V gene data show CDR1 as DFQATT and CDR2 as SNEGSKA (reference sequence). V trimming: 1 base; J trimming: 3 bases; junction bases outside the gene matches: 5. The CDR3 is 15 residues long. Here the CDR3 DNA reads TGCAGTGCTAGAGCCCGGCTAGCGGGGGGCTACGAGCAGTACTTC. This codes for CSARARLAGGYEQYF.

This clonotype was counted a few times. The CDR3: CASSPGGNEQYF. The DNA of the CDR3 is TGTGCCAGCAGTCCCGGGGGTAACGAGCAGTACTTC. V and J are TRBV6-2 or TRBV6-3 and TRBJ2-7; tentatively, D is TRBD2 (6 bases). This CDR3 region has 12 residues. CDR1 is MNHEY and CDR2 is SVGEGT in the germline V gene. Trimming left V 5 bases short and J 5 bases short, with 10 bases between.

J is TRBJ1-5 and V is TRBV27; D remains ambiguous. Per germline, CDR1 MNHEY and CDR2 SMNVEV (reference sequence). V was trimmed by 3 bases and J by 1 base, leaving 10 bases between them. The CDR3 sequence is 15 residues long. CDR3 coding DNA: TGTGCCAGCAGTTTTGTGCTTGTAAGCAATCAGCCCCAGCATTTT. This gives the protein CASSFVLVSNQPQHF.

The gene calls are TRBV12-3 or TRBV12-4 and TRBJ2-7; D not certain. Trimming took 8 bases from V and 0 from J, leaving 17 bases between them. The CDR3 extends over 15 amino acids. The CDR3 sequence: CASLLVDGSSYEQYF. The CDR3 nucleotides are TGTGCCAGCCTTCTCGTGGACGGTAGCTCCTACGAGCAGTACTTC.

The rearrangement joins TRBV12-3 or TRBV12-4 to TRBJ1-5, with D perhaps matching TRBD1 (5 bases). Deletions cut 6 bases from V and 7 bases from J, with 16 bases between. The CDR3 runs 14 residues. In nucleotides, the CDR3 is TGTGCCAGCAGATGGGACCGCCGAAACCAGCCCCAGCATTTT. It codes for CASRWDRRNQPQHF.

This chain links TRBV29-1 with TRBJ1-1; no clear D. Germline V gives CDR1 SQVTM, CDR2 ANQGSEA. Trimming shortened V by 3 bases and J by 4 bases, and 9 bases separated the two germline ends. This CDR3 has 12 residues. The CDR3 loop reads CSVEVASTEAFF. For the CDR3, the DNA is TGCAGCGTTGAGGTAGCGTCCACTGAAGCTTTCTTT.

The chain uses TRBV6-6 and TRBJ1-5; D unresolved. Germline V CDR1 and CDR2: MNHNY, SVGAGI (reference sequence). Trimming took off 5 bases at V and 5 bases at J, with 19 bases between the two ends. The CDR3 is made up of 16 amino acids. CDR3 amino acids: CASSQRRGVGDQPQHF. DNA of the CDR3: TGTGCCAGCAGTCAACGTCGCGGTGTTGGCGATCAGCCCCAGCATTTT.

About this clonotype: A junction end diverges from the germline sequence, so it may reflect a read error. J is TRBJ1-1 and V is TRBV6-2 or TRBV6-3; D possibly corresponds to TRBD1 (6 bases). CDR1 and CDR2 (germline): MNHEY, SVGEGT. This CDR3 is built from 12 residues. CDR3 nucleotides: TGTGCCAGCAGTTCAGGGGACATGAAGACGGTCTTT. Its protein product is CASSSGDMKTVF.

V is TRBV20-1 and J is TRBJ1-2; TRBD1 might be the D (5 bases). Germline CDR1 is DFQATT and CDR2 is SNEGSKA (reference sequence). The V and J ends lost 6 bases and 7 bases respectively, with 18 bases between them. The CDR3 loop spans 13 amino acids. CDR3 bases: TGCAGTGCAGGCCGCCCCCGGGGCGGTGGCTACACCTTC. The encoded protein is CSAGRPRGGGYTF.

The chain recombines TRBV25-1 with TRBJ1-2; a weak D match, TRBD1 (5 bases). This CDR3 region has 13 residues. Trimming removed 7 bases at V and 6 bases at J, with 15 bases between. Germline values: CDR1 MGHDK, CDR2 SYGVNS. CDR3 loop: CASTAGAGDGYTF. The CDR3 DNA reads as TGTGCCAGCACCGCCGGGGCCGGGGATGGCTACACCTTC.

This clonotype was counted a few times. The chain joins TRBV6-5 to TRBJ2-7, with 7 bases identical to TRBD1. Germline lookup yields CDR1 MNHEY and CDR2 SVGAGI. CDR3 length: 16 residues. V shed 0 bases and J 1 base; nucleotides not matched to a gene: 6. This chain's CDR3 is CASSYSGQENSYEQYF. The CDR3 coding sequence is TGTGCCAGCAGTTACTCTGGACAGGAGAATTCCTACGAGCAGTACTTC.

A single count supports this clonotype. The rearrangement links TRBV29-1 to TRBJ2-1, with 7 nucleotides matching TRBD1. The CDR3 runs to 13 residues. Germline V CDR1 and CDR2: SQVTM, ANQGSEA. The junction had 7 bases not matched to a gene; V was cut back by 7 bases and J by 4 bases. The CDR3 spells CSASTGTYNEQFF. The CDR3 region has the DNA TGCAGCGCCTCGACAGGGACATACAATGAGCAGTTCTTC.

The V call is TRBV6-1, the J call TRBJ2-5, with D perhaps TRBD1 (6 bases). V dropped 6 bases and J dropped 5 bases, with 19 bases sitting between them. The CDR3 extends over 15 amino acids. The germline V gene encodes CDR1 MNHNS and CDR2 SASEGT. CDR3 sequence (DNA): TGTGCCAGCAGGAGGGGGACCTCATCCGGGGAGACCCAGTACTTC. This encodes CASRRGTSSGETQYF.

This sequence joins TRBV27 and TRBJ2-7, with 8 bases fitting TRBD2. Looked up from germline, CDR1 is MNHEY and CDR2 is SMNVEV (reference sequence). This CDR3 is built from 15 residues. The junction had 5 bases not matched to a gene; V was cut back by 0 bases and J by 4 bases. The CDR3 loop is CASSLSTRGVYEQYF. Here the CDR3 DNA reads TGTGCCAGCAGTTTATCAACGCGGGGGGTGTACGAGCAGTACTTC.

J is TRBJ2-7 and V is TRBV3-1; no reliable D call. Trimming removed 0 bases from V and 7 bases from J, with 10 bases in between. The germline gives CDR1 LGHDT, CDR2 YNNKEL (reference sequence). This CDR3 has 13 residues. The CDR3 region is CASSQEGLREQYF. The CDR3 coding sequence is TGTGCCAGCAGCCAAGAAGGTTTGAGGGAGCAGTACTTC.

DNA of the CDR3: TGTGCCAGCAGCTTGGCCCGCGGGGGTCCCACAGATACGCAGTATTTT. Protein sequence: CASSLARGGPTDTQYF. The chain combines TRBV5-4 with TRBJ2-3, with 7 positions matching TRBD2. CDR3 size: 16 residues. The V gene's germline CDR1 is SGHNT and CDR2 YYREEE (reference sequence). Trimming removed 0 bases from V and 2 bases from J; junction bases left unmatched: 6.

This clonotype has a single count. The rearrangement uses TRBV20-1 and TRBJ2-7; TRBD1 agrees at 7 bases. The CDR3 loop spans 15 amino acids. Germline V gene data show CDR1 as DFQATT and CDR2 as SNEGSKA (reference sequence). With V trimmed by 2 bases and J by 0 bases, 7 bases remained unmatched. The CDR3 sequence is CSARSTGTASYEQYF. CDR3 nucleotide sequence: TGCAGTGCTAGATCAACCGGGACAGCCTCCTACGAGCAGTACTTC.

V gene TRBV24-1 combines with J gene TRBJ2-5; TRBD2 agrees at 14 bases. The germline CDR1 and CDR2 sequences are KGHDR and SFDVKD. Trimming took 2 bases from V and 1 from J; bases not matched to a gene: 8. The CDR3 runs 19 residues. The CDR3 DNA reads as TGTGCCACCAGTGATTGGCCCTCCGGGACTAGCGGGGGCCAAGAGACCCAGTACTTC. Translating gives CATSDWPSGTSGGQETQYF.

The V gene is TRBV28, the J gene TRBJ2-6; 9 bases are a match to TRBD1. After removal of 6 bases from V and 0 bases from J, the junction contained 6 bases not matched to a gene. Per the germline V gene, CDR1 is MDHEN and CDR2 is SYDVKM. The CDR3 consists of 17 residues. The CDR3 sequence: CASRSTGGLSGANVLTF. CDR3 coding DNA: TGTGCCAGCAGATCAACAGGGGGCCTCTCTGGGGCCAACGTCCTGACTTTC.